A single T cell receptor beta chain is shown here with its context. This CDR3 spans 13 amino acids. V shed 7 bases and J shed 5 bases, with 11 bases lying between them. This sample was included in a study of blood T cell repertoires in COVID-19. The overall study: Acute and convalescent COVID-19 specimens originated in the United States, Italy and Spain. PBMCs, B-cell-depleted T cells, or T cells were the source of the cDNA or gDNA that made up the material.

Original processing methods: By means of reference gene primer amplification, nucleated cell counts were estimated. Sequencing was performed with immunoSEQ multiplex PCR; in TCRdb, only in-frame clones are kept and a portion is missing. The V and J calls and clone size are taken from that table; D and trimming were inferred from the DNA. Seen here are nearly 110,000 clones, around 80% observed once, and the top ten hold about 4.3%. The sequenced sample consisted of peripheral blood. The sequence derives from a man between 65 and 80 years old with acute or convalescent COVID-19. The rearrangement uses TRBV12-3 or TRBV12-4 and TRBJ2-2; D is possibly TRBD1 (5 bases). The DNA of the CDR3 is TGTGCCAGCATCTTCGGACATACCGGGGAGCTGTTTTTT. Amino acids: CASIFGHTGELFF.